Below are 8 T cell receptor beta chains sequenced from a single sample in a study of T cell repertoires in cytomegalovirus infection. MiXCR was run by TCRdb on the reads, yielding one entry per CDR3 protein. This sample has about 360,000 distinct CDR3 sequences, with 15% to 20% found just once. Sample: PBMCs. The source is a human donor in good health (CMV status not recorded). Some clones in this sample may be carry-over from other donors' samples.

This rearrangement joins TRBV4-1 to TRBJ1-2, with a tentative D call TRBD1 (5 bases). The V gene's germline CDR1 is MGHRA and CDR2 YSYEKL. V lost 1 base and J lost 0, with 21 bases in between. The CDR3 totals 19 residues. In nucleotides, the CDR3 is TGCGCCAGCAGCCAAGGCCCGGTGACAGCCCTACACCCTAACTATGGCTACACCTTC. Its protein is CASSQGPVTALHPNYGYTF.

This clonotype turned up a few times. The V call is TRBV20-1, the J call TRBJ1-6, with D hard to call. The germline gives CDR1 DFQATT, CDR2 SNEGSKA (reference sequence). Trimming removed 3 bases at V and 7 bases at J, with 13 bases between. This CDR3 is built from 14 residues. The CDR3 is CSASRSRINSPLHF. Here the CDR3 DNA reads TGCAGTGCTAGTAGGTCCAGGATAAATTCACCCCTCCACTTT.

This clonotype was counted between two and nine times. The V call is TRBV20-1, the J call TRBJ2-2, with 8 positions matching TRBD2. CDR3 length: 14 amino acids. J was trimmed by 6 bases and V by 2 bases; bases with no gene match: 5. Looked up from germline, CDR1 is DFQATT and CDR2 is SNEGSKA (reference sequence). CDR3 in amino acids: CSARPAGAAGELFF. DNA for the CDR3: TGCAGTGCTAGACCAGCGGGAGCGGCCGGGGAGCTGTTTTTT.

This chain uses TRBV9 with TRBJ2-7; 8 bases align to TRBD2. The CDR3 has 13 amino acids. J was trimmed by 7 bases and V by 1 base; bases with no gene match: 4. Per germline, CDR1 SGDLS and CDR2 YYNGEE. CDR3 DNA sequence: TGTGCCAGCAGCGTATCGGCGGGAGGTGAGCAGTACTTC. Its protein is CASSVSAGGEQYF. Full variable domain (remainder filled in from reference TRBV9 and TRBJ2-7): DSGVTQTPKHLITATGQRVTLRCSPRSGDLSVYWYQQSLDQGLQFLIQYYNGEERAKGNILERFSAQQFPDLHSELNLSSLELGDSALYFCASSVSAGGEQYFGPGTRLTVT.

This clonotype appeared a few times. The chain uses TRBV20-1 and TRBJ1-5; D is perhaps TRBD1 (6 bases). The CDR3 extends over 17 amino acids. Germline values: CDR1 DFQATT, CDR2 SNEGSKA (reference sequence). Trimming removed 0 bases at V and 0 bases at J, with 15 bases between. The CDR3 is CSARDRRTAYSNQPQHF. The CDR3 DNA sequence: TGCAGTGCTAGAGATCGGCGGACAGCTTATAGCAATCAGCCCCAGCATTTT.

The rearrangement links TRBV12-3 or TRBV12-4 to TRBJ1-6, with D possibly being TRBD1 (5 bases). V gave up 3 bases and J gave up 10 bases, with 10 bases separating them. The CDR3 is 13 residues long. CDR3 DNA sequence: TGTGCCAGCAGTTTCAGGGTGGGGTCACCCCTCCACTTT. It translates to CASSFRVGSPLHF.

Regarding this clonotype: This may stem from a read error, because a much larger clone lies one nucleotide away. The rearrangement links TRBV7-2 to TRBJ2-5, with D perhaps matching TRBD1 (6 bases). CDR3 length: 17 residues. Germline V gives CDR1 SGHTA, CDR2 FQGNSA. The CDR3 DNA reads TGTGCCAGCAGCTTAGGGGGGCCATCCCTCCTTCGAGAGACCCAGGACTTC. Residues: CASSLGGPSLLRETQDF.

This clonotype has a handful of counts. V is TRBV14 and J is TRBJ1-4, with D possibly TRBD1 on 5 matching bases. Germline loops: CDR1 SGHDN, CDR2 FVKESK. The CDR3 extends over 15 amino acids. The V end was cut by 6 bases, the J end by 8 bases, with 19 bases between. The CDR3 loop is CASSRLGTNGEKLFF. CDR3 nucleotide sequence: TGTGCCAGCAGTCGACTCGGGACTAATGGAGAAAAACTGTTTTTT.